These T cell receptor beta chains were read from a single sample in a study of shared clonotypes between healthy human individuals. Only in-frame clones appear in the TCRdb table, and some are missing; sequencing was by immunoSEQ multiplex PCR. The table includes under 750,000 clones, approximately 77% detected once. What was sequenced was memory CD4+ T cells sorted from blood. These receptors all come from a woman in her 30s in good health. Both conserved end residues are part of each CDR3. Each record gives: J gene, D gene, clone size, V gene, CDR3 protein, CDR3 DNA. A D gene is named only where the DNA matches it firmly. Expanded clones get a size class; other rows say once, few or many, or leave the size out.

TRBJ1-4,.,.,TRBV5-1,CASSLEGSEKLFF,TGCGCCAGCAGCTTGGAGGGAAGTGAAAAACTGTTTTTT
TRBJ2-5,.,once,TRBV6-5,CASSYSFASSAETQYF,TGTGCCAGCAGTTACTCGTTCGCTAGCTCGGCAGAGACCCAGTACTTC
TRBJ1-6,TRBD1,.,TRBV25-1,CASSNRRDSQNSPLHF,TGTGCCAGCAGTAACCGCCGGGACAGTCAAAATTCACCCCTCCACTTT
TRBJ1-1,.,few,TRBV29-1,CSVFSTEAFF,TGCAGCGTTTTCTCCACTGAAGCTTTCTTT
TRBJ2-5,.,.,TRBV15,CATSPMRGAWETQYF,TGTGCCACCAGCCCGATGAGGGGGGCATGGGAGACCCAGTACTTC
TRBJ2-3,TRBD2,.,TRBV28,CASTKFSGRALGTDTQYF,TGTGCCAGCACGAAATTTAGCGGGAGGGCCTTAGGCACAGATACGCAGTATTTT
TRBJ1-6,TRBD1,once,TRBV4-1,CASSQDQDRTWGPLHF,TGCGCCAGCAGCCAAGATCAGGACAGGACATGGGGACCCCTCCACTTT
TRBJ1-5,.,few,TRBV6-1,CASSWDFNYNQPQHF,TGTGCCAGCAGTTGGGACTTCAACTACAATCAGCCCCAGCATTTT
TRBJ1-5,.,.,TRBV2,CASSAAQYSNQPQHF,TGTGCCAGCAGTGCGGCCCAATATAGCAATCAGCCCCAGCATTTT
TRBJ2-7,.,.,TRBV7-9,CASSSGLEQYF,TGTGCCAGCAGCTCAGGGCTCGAGCAGTACTTC
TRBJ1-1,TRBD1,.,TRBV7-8,CASSFPTGVHVTEAFF,TGTGCCAGCAGCTTCCCGACAGGGGTTCATGTAACTGAAGCTTTCTTT
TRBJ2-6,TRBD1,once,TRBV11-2,CASSLARRTGLAGANVLTF,TGTGCCAGCAGCTTAGCCAGGAGGACAGGGCTCGCCGGGGCCAACGTCCTGACTTTC
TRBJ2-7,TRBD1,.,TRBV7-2,CASSDQGEIYEQYF,TGTGCCAGCAGCGATCAGGGGGAGATCTACGAGCAGTACTTC
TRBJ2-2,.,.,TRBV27,CASKKDAIGELFF,TGTGCCAGCAAAAAAGACGCCATCGGGGAGCTGTTTTTT
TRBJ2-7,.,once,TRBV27,CASSLVPGGRREQYF,TGTGCCAGCAGTTTAGTCCCCGGGGGGCGGAGGGAGCAGTACTTC
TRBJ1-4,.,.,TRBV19,CASSPQGKSEKLFF,TGTGCCAGTAGTCCTCAGGGGAAGAGTGAAAAACTGTTTTTT
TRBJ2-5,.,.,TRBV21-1,CASGPGETTQYQETQYF,TGTGCCAGCGGCCCCGGGGAGACTACCCAGTACCAAGAGACCCAGTACTTC
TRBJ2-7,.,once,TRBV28,CASSLIGESTFYEQYF,TGTGCCAGCAGTTTAATTGGGGAGTCGACGTTTTACGAGCAGTACTTC
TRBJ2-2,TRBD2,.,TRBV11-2,CASSWGLAGGMNTGELFF,TGTGCCAGCAGCTGGGGACTAGCGGGAGGAATGAACACCGGGGAGCTGTTTTTT
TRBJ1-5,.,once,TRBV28,CASMIAGGARNQPQHF,TGTGCCAGCATGATCGCCGGGGGCGCGCGCAATCAGCCCCAGCATTTT
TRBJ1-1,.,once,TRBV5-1,CASSLVPVSEAFF,TGCGCCAGCAGCTTGGTACCTGTTTCTGAAGCTTTCTTT
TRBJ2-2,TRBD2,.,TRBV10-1,CASSAALAGGTGELFF,TGCGCCAGCAGTGCCGCACTAGCGGGAGGTACCGGGGAGCTGTTTTTT
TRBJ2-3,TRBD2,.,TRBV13,CASSSRTSGRSDTQYF,TGTGCCAGCAGCTCCCGGACTAGCGGGAGATCAGATACGCAGTATTTT
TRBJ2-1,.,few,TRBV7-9,CASSLGRSGAYNEQFF,TGTGCCAGCAGCTTAGGTCGGTCAGGGGCCTACAATGAGCAGTTCTTC
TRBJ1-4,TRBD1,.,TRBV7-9,CASSLRQGAEKLFF,TGTGCCAGCAGCTTAAGGCAGGGGGCTGAAAAACTGTTTTTT
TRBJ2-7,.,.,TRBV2,CASSEVDPVAYEQYF,TGTGCCAGCAGTGAAGTAGACCCGGTTGCCTACGAGCAGTACTTC
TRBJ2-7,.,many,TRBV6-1,CASLQYGEQYF,TGTGCCAGCTTACAATATGGGGAGCAGTACTTC
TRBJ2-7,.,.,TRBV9,CASSVGVGTGEQYF,.